This T cell receptor beta chain was found in a study of cytomegalovirus exposure and HLA in healthy donors. As for this clone: Its target is unknown.

Germline V gene sequence: CDR1 MGHRA, CDR2 YSYEKL. V gave up 0 bases and J gave up 9 bases, with 12 bases separating them. The CDR3 has 14 residues. Findings and limits, study-wide: Subsequent analysis showed first-cohort TCR clusters tending to co-occur in 95 to 150 validation repertoires. Some TCR beta chains (roughly 150 of them) were listed as cytomegalovirus-associated.

Method: immunoSEQ multiplex PCR; TCRdb's copy keeps in-frame clones and lacks some. The sample has approximately 300,000 clones, roughly 90% seen once. The sample consisted of PBMCs. The chain employs TRBV4-1 and TRBJ1-5; unclear D gene. This TCR was sampled from a woman younger than 30 in good health and CMV-seronegative. The CDR3 here is CASSQEENSRPQHF. In nucleotides, the CDR3 is TGCGCCAGCAGCCAAGAGGAGAATTCTAGGCCCCAGCATTTT.